The T cell receptor beta chain under discussion was sequenced for a study of control samples from healthy donors and cancer patients. Germline CDR1 and CDR2: MGHRA and YSYEKL. The CDR3 loop spans 16 amino acids. The ends lost 4 bases at V and 1 base at J; junction bases unmatched: 7. The protocol was immunoSEQ multiplex PCR, while the TCRdb copy is restricted to in-frame clones and leaves out a portion. This sample has more than 65,000 clones, with roughly 80% found just once. This chain connects TRBV4-1 to TRBJ2-5; 9 nucleotides agree with TRBD2. Sequenced sample: blood. This TCR derives from a man over 45 in good health. The CDR3 DNA sequence: TGCGCCAGCAGCCGCGGAGTAGCGGGAGCCCAAGAGACCCAGTACTTC. Translation: CASSRGVAGAQETQYF.